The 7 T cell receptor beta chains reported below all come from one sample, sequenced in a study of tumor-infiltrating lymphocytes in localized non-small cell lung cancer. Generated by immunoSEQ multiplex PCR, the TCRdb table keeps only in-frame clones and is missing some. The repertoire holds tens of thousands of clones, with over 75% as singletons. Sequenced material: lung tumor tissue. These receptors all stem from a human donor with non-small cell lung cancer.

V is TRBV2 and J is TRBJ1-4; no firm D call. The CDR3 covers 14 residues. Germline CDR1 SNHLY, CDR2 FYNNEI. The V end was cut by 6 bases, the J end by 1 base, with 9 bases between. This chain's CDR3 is CASRNSITNEKLFF. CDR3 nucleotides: TGTGCCAGCAGAAACAGTATAACTAATGAAAAACTGTTTTTT.

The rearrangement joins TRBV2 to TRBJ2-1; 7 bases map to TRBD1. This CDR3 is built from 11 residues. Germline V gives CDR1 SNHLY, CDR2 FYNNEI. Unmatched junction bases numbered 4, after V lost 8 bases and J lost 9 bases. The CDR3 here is CASLQGTEQFF. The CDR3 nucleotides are TGTGCCAGCCTACAGGGGACTGAGCAGTTCTTC.

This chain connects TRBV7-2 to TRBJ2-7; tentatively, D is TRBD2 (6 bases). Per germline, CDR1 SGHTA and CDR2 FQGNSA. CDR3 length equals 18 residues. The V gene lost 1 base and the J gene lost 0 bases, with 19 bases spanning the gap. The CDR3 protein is CASSLVPGGTSSSYEQYF. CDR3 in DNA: TGTGCCAGCAGCTTAGTTCCGGGCGGGACTTCGAGCTCCTACGAGCAGTACTTC.

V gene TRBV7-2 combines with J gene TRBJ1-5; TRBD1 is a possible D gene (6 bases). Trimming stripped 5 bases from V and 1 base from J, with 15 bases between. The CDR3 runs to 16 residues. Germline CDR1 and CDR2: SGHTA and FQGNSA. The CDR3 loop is CASSTMTGWSNQPQHF. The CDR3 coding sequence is TGTGCCAGCAGCACGATGACAGGATGGAGCAATCAGCCCCAGCATTTT.

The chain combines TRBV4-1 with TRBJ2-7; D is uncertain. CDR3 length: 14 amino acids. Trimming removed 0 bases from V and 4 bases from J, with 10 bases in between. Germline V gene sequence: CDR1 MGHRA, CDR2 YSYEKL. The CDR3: CASSQDRVTYEQYF. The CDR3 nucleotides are TGCGCCAGCAGCCAAGATAGGGTGACTTACGAGCAGTACTTC.

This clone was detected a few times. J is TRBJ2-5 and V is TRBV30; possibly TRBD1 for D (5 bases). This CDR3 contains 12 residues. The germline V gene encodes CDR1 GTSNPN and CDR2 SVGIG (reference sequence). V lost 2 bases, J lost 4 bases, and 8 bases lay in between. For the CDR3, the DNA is TGTGCCTGGAGTCTGGGGCCAGAGACCCAGTACTTC. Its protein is CAWSLGPETQYF.

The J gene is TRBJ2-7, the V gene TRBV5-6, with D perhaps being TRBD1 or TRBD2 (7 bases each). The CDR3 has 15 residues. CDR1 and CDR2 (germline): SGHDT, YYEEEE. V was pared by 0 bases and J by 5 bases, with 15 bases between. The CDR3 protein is CASSLVPGGADEQYF. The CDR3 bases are TGTGCCAGCAGCTTGGTCCCAGGGGGGGCGGACGAGCAGTACTTC.